This T cell receptor beta chain stems from a study of Ad26.COV2.S vaccination and SARS-CoV-2 variants. Background on the study: COV1001, an Ad26.COV2.S trial, supplied this vaccine-arm donor. Doses of Ad26.COV2.S were injected into muscle once or twice, 56 days apart.

Noted treatment: about 20 received Ad26.COV2.S at low or high dose, single or two shots; roughly five received placebo; per-sample allocation not given. Sampling was done on day 63 after the first vaccine or placebo injection. Within Boston, the person who donated was an adult of 18-55 years. Spike of the Wuhan-strain SARS-CoV-2 was expressed by an Ad26 vector, which formed the vaccine. Assay: immunoSEQ multiplex PCR; the TCRdb copy retains only in-frame clones and omits some. The table has roughly 460,000 clones, about 89% seen once. Germline CDR1 reads KGHSY; CDR2 reads FQNENV. The CDR3 spans 16 residues. V was pared by 2 bases and J by 3 bases, with 6 bases of the junction left unmatched.

The TCR sequence derives from a person between 18 and 60 years old who received the Ad26.COV2.S COVID-19 vaccine or a placebo. The input for sequencing was peripheral blood, taken in a trial of Ad26.COV2.S vaccine versus placebo. The chain joins TRBV16 to TRBJ2-7, with TRBD1 matching 11 bases. CDR3 DNA: TGTGCCAGCAGCCAAGCCTCCGGGACAGGGGGCTACGAGCAGTACTTC. It yields the protein CASSQASGTGGYEQYF.